A single sample is the source of the 27 T cell receptor beta chains below, sequenced in a study of human T cells and chemical hapten exposure. Time point of the sample: patch test 1, 2 weeks after DPC sensitization. This sample's treatment: therapeutic diphenylcyclopropenone sensitization with weekly scalp DPC. Each CDR3 protein is one row after TCRdb ran MiXCR on the RACE reads. The sample contains tens of thousands of distinct CDR3 sequences, about 6.8% of which appear only once. Sequenced here: whole blood, sampled in connection with sensitization to the hapten diphenylcyclopropenone (DPC). The source of these receptors is a woman aged 25 to 39 with alopecia areata. Some clones in this sample may be carry-over from other donors' samples.

Only a few counts were recorded for this clonotype. The chain uses TRBV11-2 and TRBJ1-4; D is undetermined. The V and J ends lost 1 base and 5 bases respectively, with 17 bases between them. Per germline, CDR1 SGHAT and CDR2 FQNNGV. CDR3 size: 17 residues. For the CDR3, the DNA is TGTGCCAGCAGCTTAGGGCCGCCGATCCCGGGAAATGAAAAACTGTTTTTT. Protein product: CASSLGPPIPGNEKLFF.

The chain joins TRBV7-9 to TRBJ1-2, with D unclear. The CDR3 is 13 amino acids. Germline V lookup: CDR1 SEHNR, CDR2 FQNEAQ (reference sequence). The V gene lost 4 bases and the J gene lost 6 bases, with 12 bases spanning the gap. Here the CDR3 reads CASSCTASHGYTF. The CDR3 DNA reads as TGTGCCAGCAGCTGCACCGCTAGCCATGGCTACACCTTC.

This clonotype was detected ten times or more. The chain is built from TRBV7-9 and TRBJ2-7; 8 nucleotides line up with TRBD2. The CDR3 is 14 residues long. Germline trimming cut 1 base from V and 7 bases from J; bases unmatched to any gene: 6. Germline V lookup: CDR1 SEHNR, CDR2 FQNEAQ (reference sequence). The CDR3 loop reads CASSLGTSKWEQYF. In DNA form, the CDR3 reads TGTGCCAGCAGCTTAGGGACTAGCAAATGGGAGCAGTACTTC.

This clonotype was seen many times. CDR3 amino acids: CASSLGQTTLNQPQHF. The DNA of the CDR3 is TGTGCCAGCAGTCTTGGACAGACTACTTTAAATCAGCCCCAGCATTTT. V and J are TRBV12-3 or TRBV12-4 and TRBJ1-5; D may be TRBD1 (6 bases). The CDR3 runs to 16 residues. The V gene lost 5 bases and the J gene lost 4 bases, with 18 bases spanning the gap.

This clonotype was counted many times. The gene calls are TRBV6-1 and TRBJ1-1, with a possible D match to TRBD1 (6 bases). Trimming took 5 bases from V and 6 from J, leaving 10 bases between them. This CDR3 has 12 amino acids. Germline CDR1 is MNHNS and CDR2 is SASEGT. This chain's CDR3 is CASSSTGSEAFF. The CDR3 DNA sequence: TGTGCCAGCAGTAGCACAGGGTCTGAAGCTTTCTTT.

This clonotype was detected many times. The chain employs TRBV7-2 and TRBJ1-5, with D tentatively TRBD1 (6 bases). Between the trimmed V and J ends, which lost 6 bases and 1 base, there was a span of 10 bases. This CDR3 has 14 amino acids. From germline, CDR1 is SGHTA and CDR2 FQGNSA. This CDR3 is CASSRGTSNQPQHF. In nucleotides, the CDR3 is TGTGCCAGCAGTCGCGGGACAAGCAATCAGCCCCAGCATTTT.

This clonotype has just a few counts. The chain couples TRBV6-5 to TRBJ2-7; 9 bases agree with TRBD1. The germline CDR1 and CDR2 sequences are MNHEY and SVGAGI. The CDR3 runs 14 residues. The trim removed 0 bases at V and 6 bases at J, leaving 3 bases unmatched. The CDR3 coding sequence is TGTGCCAGCAGTTACTCGGGACAGGGCCGCGAGCAGTACTTC. Its protein product is CASSYSGQGREQYF.

The sample holds many counts of this clonotype. This chain uses TRBV5-1 with TRBJ1-2; maybe TRBD1 (6 bases). CDR1 and CDR2 from the germline V gene are SGHRS and YFSETQ. V lost 5 bases and J lost 4, with 18 bases in between. CDR3 length equals 15 residues. The CDR3 sequence: CASRFIGGAGYGYTF. CDR3 DNA sequence: TGCGCCAGCAGATTCATCGGGGGCGCGGGCTATGGCTACACCTTC.

Only a few counts were recorded for this clonotype. The chain combines TRBV18 with TRBJ1-5; perhaps TRBD1 as D (5 bases). The V gene's germline CDR1 is KGHSH and CDR2 LQKENI. With 3 bases removed from V and 1 base from J, the gap between germline ends came to 10 bases. This CDR3 contains 15 residues. The DNA for the CDR3 is TGTGCCAGCTCACCGTTTTCAGGGAGCAATCAGCCCCAGCATTTT. Translation gives CASSPFSGSNQPQHF.

This clonotype has only a few counts. V gene TRBV3-1 combines with J gene TRBJ1-1; 7 nucleotides match TRBD1. After removal of 1 base from V and 1 base from J, the junction contained 3 bases not matched to a gene. CDR3 length: 15 amino acids. Germline CDR1 reads LGHDT; CDR2 reads YNNKEL (reference sequence). Here the CDR3 reads CASSQVGTANTEAFF. The CDR3 nucleotides are TGTGCCAGCAGCCAAGTAGGGACAGCGAACACTGAAGCTTTCTTT.

This clonotype appeared many times. V is TRBV6-6 and J is TRBJ1-1; D uncertain. Trimming took 4 bases from V and 8 from J, leaving 5 bases between them. The CDR3 spans 10 residues. From germline, CDR1 is MNHNY and CDR2 SVGAGI (reference sequence). The CDR3 is CASSSGEAFF. CDR3 in DNA: TGTGCCAGCAGTTCTGGGGAAGCTTTCTTT.

This clonotype was seen at least ten times. The chain couples TRBV29-1 to TRBJ2-6, with 8 bases that match TRBD1. Trimming at V came to 2 bases and at J to 1 base, leaving 1 base not matched to a gene. The CDR3 totals 15 residues. The germline CDR1 and CDR2 sequences are SQVTM and ANQGSEA. CDR3 coding DNA: TGCAGCGTTGAATGGACAGGGTCTGGGGCCAACGTCCTGACTTTC. Its protein is CSVEWTGSGANVLTF. The full variable domain, with the rest looked up from reference TRBV29-1 and TRBJ2-6, is SAVISQKPSRDICQRGTSLTIQCQVDSQVTMMFWYRQQPGQSLTLIATANQGSEATYESGFVIDKFPISRPNLTFSTLTVSNMSPEDSSIYLCSVEWTGSGANVLTFGAGSRLTVL.

This clonotype was detected many times. The chain couples TRBV2 to TRBJ1-5, with D uncertain. Germline values: CDR1 SNHLY, CDR2 FYNNEI. The CDR3 totals 15 residues. V was cut by 6 bases and J by 3 bases, with 15 bases left in between. CDR3 coding DNA: TGTGCCAGCAGCGTAGGACCCTACCCCAATCAGCCCCAGCATTTT. Protein: CASSVGPYPNQPQHF.

V is TRBV2 and J is TRBJ1-4, with 7 bases identical to TRBD1. Germline V gene data show CDR1 as SNHLY and CDR2 as FYNNEI. The CDR3 sequence is 14 residues long. J gave up 8 bases and V 0 bases, and 3 bases lay outside the gene matches. The CDR3 DNA follows: TGTGCCAGCAGTGAAGCAACAGGGGCCGAAAAACTGTTTTTT. Translated, it gives CASSEATGAEKLFF.

This clonotype was detected ten times or more. This chain uses TRBV20-1 with TRBJ2-7; TRBD2 agrees at 8 bases. J was trimmed by 3 bases and V by 2 bases; bases with no gene match: 9. CDR3 length equals 15 residues. In germline, CDR1 is DFQATT, CDR2 SNEGSKA (reference sequence). Here the CDR3 DNA reads TGCAGTGCTAGACCCTCCCCGGGGGGGGACTACGAGCAGTACTTC. Protein: CSARPSPGGDYEQYF.

This clonotype came up many times. The CDR3 reads CASTSGRGEAFF. Here the CDR3 DNA reads TGTGCCTCAACGTCCGGGAGGGGTGAAGCTTTCTTT. This chain uses TRBV11-2 with TRBJ1-1; TRBD1 is a possible D gene (5 bases). V shed 11 bases and J shed 7 bases, with 17 bases lying between them. Per germline, CDR1 SGHAT and CDR2 FQNNGV. CDR3 length equals 12 residues.

This clonotype occurred many times. The rearrangement links TRBV11-2 to TRBJ2-7; TRBD2 matches 8 bases. The CDR3 loop spans 17 amino acids. V shed 5 bases, J shed 1 base, and the junction held 13 bases outside the gene matches. Germline V gene lookup returns CDR1 SGHAT and CDR2 FQNNGV. CDR3 residues: CASSPPGGGPPSYEQYF. The CDR3 coding sequence is TGTGCCAGCAGCCCCCCGGGGGGGGGGCCTCCTTCCTACGAGCAGTACTTC. The full variable domain, its missing parts supplied by reference TRBV11-2 and TRBJ2-7, is EAGVAQSPRYKIIEKRQSVAFWCNPISGHATLYWYQQILGQGPKLLIQFQNNGVVDDSQLPKDRFSAERLKGVDSTLKIQPAKLEDSAVYLCASSPPGGGPPSYEQYFGPGTRLTVT.

The table lists this clonotype with many counts. The rearrangement links TRBV11-2 to TRBJ2-2; possibly TRBD1 for D (6 bases). The V and J ends lost 1 base and 2 bases respectively, with 11 bases between them. Per germline, CDR1 SGHAT and CDR2 FQNNGV. The CDR3 has 16 amino acids. This chain's CDR3 is CASSLGRGYNTGELFF. The CDR3 DNA reads as TGTGCCAGCAGCTTAGGAAGGGGGTATAACACCGGGGAGCTGTTTTTT.

This clonotype was counted many times. The chain couples TRBV4-1 to TRBJ1-1, with D uncertain. The V gene lost 1 base and the J gene lost 1 base, with 10 bases spanning the gap. The CDR3 totals 15 residues. Germline V gene sequence: CDR1 MGHRA, CDR2 YSYEKL. In nucleotides, the CDR3 is TGCGCCAGCAGCCAAGTACTGACGGGGAACACTGAAGCTTTCTTT. It encodes CASSQVLTGNTEAFF.

In this sample, this clonotype turned up many times. This sequence joins TRBV29-1 and TRBJ1-1; D gene ambiguous. The CDR3 has 12 residues. Trimming removed 6 bases from V and 2 bases from J, with 10 bases in between. Germline V lookup: CDR1 SQVTM, CDR2 ANQGSEA. CDR3 sequence: CSVGWGNTEAFF. For the CDR3, the DNA is TGCAGCGTGGGATGGGGTAACACTGAAGCTTTCTTT.

This clonotype was counted a few times. The chain links TRBV5-1 to TRBJ2-3; 10 nucleotides agree with TRBD2. There are 16 residues in the CDR3. Germline V gene sequence: CDR1 SGHRS, CDR2 YFSETQ. Germline trimming cut 3 bases from V and 2 bases from J; bases unmatched to any gene: 6. The CDR3 region has the DNA TGCGCCAGCAGCTCCGTAGCGGGGGGATTCACAGATACGCAGTATTTT. Translating it yields CASSSVAGGFTDTQYF.

This sequence joins TRBV5-1 and TRBJ2-5; possible D gene TRBD1, 5 bases. V was clipped by 0 bases and J by 2 bases, with 11 bases between them. There are 15 residues in the CDR3. Looked up from germline, CDR1 is SGHRS and CDR2 is YFSETQ. The CDR3 region has the DNA TGCGCCAGCAGCTTGGCGGGTCAGGGTCAAGAGACCCAGTACTTC. The encoded protein is CASSLAGQGQETQYF.

This clonotype was found many times. The genes are TRBV2 and TRBJ1-6; 8 nucleotides match TRBD1. V was clipped by 7 bases and J by 10 bases; unmatched bases: 12. Germline V gene data show CDR1 as SNHLY and CDR2 as FYNNEI. CDR3 length equals 15 residues. CDR3 DNA sequence: TGTGCCAGCAAGTCTGGAACCGGGACAGGATCACCCCTCCACTTT. Translated, it gives CASKSGTGTGSPLHF.

CDR3 residues: CASSPPESRLGGNEQFF. Here the CDR3 DNA reads TGTGCCAGCTCACCACCTGAATCCCGTCTAGGGGGCAATGAGCAGTTCTTC. This sequence joins TRBV18 and TRBJ2-1; weak D call: TRBD1 (6 bases). CDR3 length: 17 amino acids. Trimming pared 0 bases from V and 6 bases from J, leaving 18 bases between. CDR1 is KGHSH, CDR2 LQKENI, per germline. The variable domain in full, completed from reference TRBV18 and TRBJ2-1, reads NAGVMQNPRHLVRRRGQEARLRCSPMKGHSHVYWYRQLPEEGLKFMVYLQKENIIDESGMPKERFSAEFPKEGPSILRIQQVVRGDSAAYFCASSPPESRLGGNEQFFGPGTRLTVL.

This clonotype was seen at least ten times. The chain uses TRBV18 and TRBJ1-1; D may be TRBD1 (5 bases). CDR3 length: 14 amino acids. V was trimmed by 2 bases and J by 8 bases, leaving 15 bases between them. Germline CDR1 is KGHSH and CDR2 is LQKENI. CDR3 residues: CASSPSELGAEAFF. The CDR3 DNA follows: TGTGCCAGCTCACCATCGGAATTAGGGGCCGAAGCTTTCTTT.

In its sample, this clonotype was seen many times. The genes are TRBV7-9 and TRBJ1-5; a weak D match, TRBD1 (5 bases). CDR1 is SEHNR, CDR2 FQNEAQ, per germline (reference sequence). The CDR3 has 15 amino acids. V lost 2 bases, J lost 0 bases, and 8 bases lay in between. The DNA for the CDR3 is TGTGCCAGCAGCTTACAGGGATATAGCAATCAGCCCCAGCATTTT. Translating it yields CASSLQGYSNQPQHF.

As for this clonotype: This clone may be a read error of a much larger clone one base away. The chain couples TRBV7-2 to TRBJ1-2; D unclear. Germline loops: CDR1 SGHTA, CDR2 FQGNSA. The CDR3 is 17 amino acids. Trimming stripped 1 base from V and 6 bases from J, with 21 bases between. The CDR3 here is CASSLELGKRVGDGYTF. CDR3 bases: TGTGCCAGCAGCTTAGAGTTAGGGAAGAGGGTTGGCGATGGCTACACCTTC.